This T cell receptor beta chain was captured by sequencing in a study of identical twins. Study-level results: Within cord blood, abundant beta clonotypes carried fewer insertions, but memory repertoires showed no such trend.

Of note for this clonotype: As yet, its antigen is unknown.

The V end lost 5 bases, the J end lost 9 bases, and 14 bases lay between the germline ends. The CDR3 covers 14 residues. Through template switching, a universal primer site was introduced, and the cDNA contained unique molecular identifiers. TCRdb used MiXCR to reprocess the 5' RACE reads, holding one entry per CDR3 protein. The table shows 500,000 to 550,000 distinct CDR3 sequences, with 20% to 25% occurring only once. This same sample was also taken into another study, of T cells expressing NK-cell markers.

Sequencing input: CD4+ T cells sorted from blood. The V and J genes are TRBV12-3 or TRBV12-4 and TRBJ1-6; possible D gene TRBD1, 6 bases. The sequence was collected from a woman aged 18 to 35 in good health. The CDR3 spells CASSRGGGGSPLHF. Here the CDR3 DNA reads TGTGCCAGCAGTAGGGGGGGAGGTGGTTCACCCCTCCACTTT.